Following are 2 T cell receptor beta chains from one sample sequenced in a study of T cell repertoires in cytomegalovirus infection. TCRdb redid the calling of the reads with MiXCR, one entry per CDR3 protein. The sample consists of fewer than 350,000 distinct CDR3 sequences, 25% to 35% of them appearing once. These receptors have no identified antigens. The material was cultured PBMCs, obtained from culture after CMV antigen stimulation. The origin of the receptors is a human donor in good health (CMV status not recorded). Some clones in this sample may be carry-over from other donors' samples.

V is TRBV5-5 and J is TRBJ1-5, with 7 nucleotides matching TRBD1. The germline CDR1 and CDR2 sequences are SGHKS and YYEKEE (reference sequence). V trimming: 4 bases; J trimming: 3 bases; junction bases outside the gene matches: 10. This CDR3 spans 16 amino acids. The CDR3 bases are TGTGCCAGCAGCCTTTCCGGGACAGAGATCAATCAGCCCCAGCATTTT. The encoded protein is CASSLSGTEINQPQHF. Full variable domain (missing parts from reference TRBV5-5 and TRBJ1-5): DAGVTQSPTHLIKTRGQQVTLRCSPISGHKSVSWYQQVLGQGPQFIFQYYEKEERGRGNFPDRFSARQFPNYSSELNVNALLLGDSALYLCASSLSGTEINQPQHFGDGTRLSIL.

The J gene is TRBJ1-1, the V gene TRBV14; the D is unclear. Germline V gene lookup returns CDR1 SGHDN and CDR2 FVKESK. Trimming took off 1 base at V and 7 bases at J, with 7 bases between the two ends. The CDR3 consists of 12 residues. Written as DNA, the CDR3 is TGTGCCAGCAGCCAAGGCAGGAATGAAGCTTTCTTT. Its protein product is CASSQGRNEAFF.